This T cell receptor beta chain came from a study of a mutant IDH1 vaccine in newly diagnosed glioma. As for time point: week 5, during vaccination. Mutant IDH1 20-mer peptide, at 300 ug, made up each vaccine dose, with topical imiquimod. Profiled with immunoSEQ multiplex PCR; TCRdb holds only in-frame clones, not every one. The top ten clones hold more than 9% of a sample with about 27,000 clones, roughly 77% of them seen once. In this sample, this clone turned up once. Its antigen is still unknown. Trimming took off 0 bases at V and 0 bases at J, with 8 bases between the two ends. This CDR3 spans 15 amino acids. The germline gives CDR1 SGHTA, CDR2 FQGNSA.

Here the sequenced sample was PBMCs, taken from a glioma patient whose treatment included an IDH1 peptide vaccine. This receptor was obtained from a man aged 40-49 years with glioma. The gene calls are TRBV7-2 and TRBJ1-2; TRBD1 is a possible D gene (5 bases). CDR3 DNA sequence: TGTGCCAGCAGCTTAGCTAGGGGAGCTAACTATGGCTACACCTTC. As protein: CASSLARGANYGYTF.